The count of the clone carrying this TCR beta chain is one. The sample belongs to a study of blood T cell repertoires in COVID-19. Losses at the gene ends were 5 bases for V and 4 bases for J; bases not matched to a gene: 7. The CDR3 loop spans 13 amino acids. In germline, CDR1 is GTSNPN, CDR2 SVGIG (reference sequence). Generated by immunoSEQ multiplex PCR, the TCRdb table keeps only in-frame clones and is missing some. There are 150,000 to 200,000 clones in the sample; about 86% occur only once, and 0.99% lies in the top ten. This sequence originates from a young man with acute or convalescent COVID-19. Specimen: peripheral blood. This rearrangement joins TRBV30 to TRBJ2-5; TRBD1 agrees at 7 bases. The CDR3 coding sequence is TGTGCCTGGGCAACAGGGGACGGAGAGACCCAGTACTTC. The encoded protein is CAWATGDGETQYF.